Following are 5 T cell receptor beta chains from one sample sequenced in a study of cytomegalovirus exposure and HLA in healthy donors. Researchers ran the PCR with 60 Vbeta and 13 Jbeta primers. Assay used: immunoSEQ multiplex PCR; TCRdb lists only in-frame clones, some missing. This table holds 90,000 to 120,000 clones, roughly three quarters found once. Material for sequencing was PBMCs. These receptors were taken from a man younger than 35 in good health and CMV-seronegative.

The chain couples TRBV6-5 to TRBJ1-5; 7 bases map to TRBD1. V shed 2 bases and J 4 bases; nucleotides not matched to a gene: 5. Germline loops: CDR1 MNHEY, CDR2 SVGAGI. The CDR3 runs to 15 residues. The DNA for the CDR3 is TGTGCCAGCAGTTACAGACAGGGAAGTAATCAGCCCCAGCATTTT. It specifies CASSYRQGSNQPQHF.

The V gene is TRBV27, the J gene TRBJ2-7; 7 bases line up with TRBD2. CDR1 MNHEY and CDR2 SMNVEV come from the germline V gene (reference sequence). The J segment lost 0 bases and the V segment lost 5 bases, leaving 1 base of the junction unmatched. The CDR3 totals 13 residues. CDR3 loop: CASSPGGSYEQYF. The CDR3 DNA follows: TGTGCCAGCAGTCCGGGGGGCTCCTACGAGCAGTACTTC.

The J gene is TRBJ2-2, the V gene TRBV10-3; 8 bases map to TRBD2. Germline V gives CDR1 ENHRY, CDR2 SYGVKD. This CDR3 is built from 15 residues. After removal of 4 bases from V and 2 bases from J, the junction contained 3 bases not matched to a gene. The CDR3 region is CAISALAENTGELFF. CDR3 DNA: TGTGCCATCAGTGCACTAGCGGAAAACACCGGGGAGCTGTTTTTT.

The chain uses TRBV9 and TRBJ2-5; tentative D call: TRBD1 (5 bases). Germline CDR1 SGDLS, CDR2 YYNGEE. This CDR3 region has 13 residues. V lost 5 bases and J lost 0, with 8 bases in between. The CDR3 DNA sequence: TGTGCCAGCAGGCCAGGGAACCAAGAGACCCAGTACTTC. Its translation: CASRPGNQETQYF. Combining the CDR3 with reference TRBV9 and TRBJ2-5 gives the whole variable domain DSGVTQTPKHLITATGQRVTLRCSPRSGDLSVYWYQQSLDQGLQFLIQYYNGEERAKGNILERFSAQQFPDLHSELNLSSLELGDSALYFCASRPGNQETQYFGPGTRLLVL.

J is TRBJ2-1 and V is TRBV5-6; D perhaps matches TRBD1 (6 bases). CDR3 size: 15 residues. Trimming pared 3 bases from V and 11 bases from J, leaving 21 bases between. Germline V gives CDR1 SGHDT, CDR2 YYEEEE. The DNA of the CDR3 is TGTGCCAGCAGCTCGAGGTGGGAAGGCCAGGGGAAGCAGTTCTTC. Translating it yields CASSSRWEGQGKQFF.